This is a list of T cell receptor beta chains from one sample in a study of T cells in Graves' hyperthyroidism and ophthalmopathy. TCRdb ran MiXCR on the multiplex PCR reads and lists one entry per CDR3 protein. The sample has almost 350,000 distinct CDR3 sequences; around 18% are singletons. Source material: blood. Receptor source: a woman aged 40-49 years with Graves' ophthalmopathy. The CDR3 runs from the conserved cysteine through the conserved F or W. The D gene is left open where the match is weak. Size values are once, few and many counts, or a class for expanded clones, and some rows have none.

once,TRBJ2-2,.,TRBV30,CAWNLQGRPGELFF,TGTGCCTGGAATCTCCAGGGTCGGCCCGGGGAGCTGTTTTTT
many,TRBJ2-7,TRBD1,TRBV20-1,CSASPGDRVYEQYF,TGCAGTGCTAGCCCTGGGGACAGGGTCTACGAGCAGTACTTC
.,TRBJ2-7,.,TRBV6-2/TRBV6-3,CASSNRAEQYF,TGTGCCAGCAGTAATCGGGCCGAGCAGTACTTC
few,TRBJ1-1,.,TRBV3-1,CASSQEATEAFF,TGTGCCAGCAGCCAAGAGGCGACTGAAGCTTTCTTT
many,TRBJ2-7,TRBD2,TRBV11-2,CASSRGLAGTEQYF,TGTGCCAGCAGCCGGGGACTAGCGGGCACCGAGCAGTACTTC
.,TRBJ2-5,.,TRBV10-3,CAIRDRQGSETQYF,TGTGCCATCAGGGACCGCCAAGGGTCAGAGACCCAGTACTTC
.,TRBJ1-1,.,TRBV28,CASSFAGTDTEAFF,TGTGCCAGCAGTTTTGCAGGGACCGACACTGAAGCTTTCTTT
many,TRBJ1-1,.,TRBV7-3,CASSLEMGTEAFF,TGTGCCAGCAGCTTAGAAATGGGGACTGAAGCTTTCTTT
.,TRBJ2-5,TRBD2,TRBV19,CASKSLAGAGETQYF,TGTGCCAGTAAGTCCCTAGCGGGAGCTGGAGAGACCCAGTACTTC
many,TRBJ2-7,TRBD1,TRBV2,CASRGDRDPYEQYF,TGTGCCAGCAGGGGGGACAGGGACCCCTACGAGCAGTACTTC
many,TRBJ2-2,TRBD2,TRBV30,CAWRVAGVSNTGELFF,TGTGCCTGGAGGGTAGCGGGAGTATCGAACACCGGGGAGCTGTTTTTT
.,TRBJ2-7,TRBD1,TRBV6-1,CATMGQSSYEQYF,TGTGCCACCATGGGACAGAGCTCCTACGAGCAGTACTTC
many,TRBJ2-5,TRBD2,TRBV7-2,CASSLDGGRGETQYF,TGTGCCAGCAGCTTAGACGGCGGGAGGGGAGAGACCCAGTACTTC
many,TRBJ2-2,TRBD2,TRBV28,CASSPKKPGLAGGTGELFF,TGTGCCAGCAGTCCCAAAAAACCGGGACTAGCTGGTGGCACCGGGGAGCTGTTTTTT
many,TRBJ2-7,.,TRBV5-1,CASSWPGVGGEQYF,TGCGCCAGCAGCTGGCCGGGGGTTGGAGGCGAGCAGTACTTC
many,TRBJ1-1,.,TRBV4-2,CASSQDWSAEAFF,TGTGCCAGCAGCCAAGATTGGTCGGCAGAAGCTTTCTTT
few,TRBJ2-5,.,TRBV6-1,CASSEARGGLETQYF,TGTGCCAGCAGTGAAGCCAGGGGGGGGCTGGAGACCCAGTACTTC
.,TRBJ2-3,.,TRBV5-6,CASSVGAVITGTQYF,TGTGCCAGCAGCGTGGGGGCAGTGATCACAGGTACGCAGTATTTT
.,TRBJ2-5,.,TRBV6-2/TRBV6-3,CVSRKGGLQETQYF,TGTGTCAGCAGGAAAGGAGGTTTACAAGAGACCCAGTACTTC
many,TRBJ2-5,.,TRBV20-1,CSARDQGSGQETQYF,TGCAGTGCTAGAGATCAAGGTAGCGGACAAGAGACCCAGTACTTC
.,TRBJ2-2,.,TRBV5-1,CASSLLPMVLGTNSGELFF,TGCGCCAGCAGCTTACTCCCTATGGTCCTAGGGACGAACTCCGGGGAGCTGTTTTTT
many,TRBJ2-7,.,TRBV7-9,CASSSVQGVSYEQYF,TGTGCCAGCAGCTCAGTTCAGGGAGTCTCCTACGAGCAGTACTTC
many,TRBJ1-5,.,TRBV20-1,CSARGGPYQPQHF,TGCAGTGCTAGAGGGGGCCCTTATCAGCCCCAGCATTTT
.,TRBJ1-5,TRBD1,TRBV24-1,CATGTVGNQPQHF,TGTGCCACCGGGACAGTTGGCAATCAGCCCCAGCATTTT